Following are 9 T cell receptor beta chains from one sample sequenced in a study of blood T cell repertoires in COVID-19. This table comes from immunoSEQ multiplex PCR, and its TCRdb copy is limited to in-frame clones, with some not included. The sample has some 85,000 clones, 75% to 80% seen once. The sample comprised peripheral blood. These receptors all come from a man aged 70-80 years with COVID-19, enrolled during active disease.

This chain connects TRBV27 to TRBJ1-2, with D maybe TRBD1 (6 bases). CDR1 is MNHEY, CDR2 SMNVEV, per germline (reference sequence). Trimming pared 10 bases from V and 8 bases from J, leaving 32 bases between. The CDR3 covers 17 residues. CDR3 sequence reads: CATRLWGRNPRLGGYTF. CDR3 nucleotide sequence: TGTGCCACCCGCCTGTGGGGGCGCAACCCCCGGTTGGGAGGCTACACCTTC.

CDR3 residues: CASSSRGGGAAGSTQYF. The CDR3 nucleotides read TGTGCCAGCAGCTCTAGGGGTGGCGGGGCTGCAGGGAGTACGCAGTATTTT. The chain recombines TRBV5-4 with TRBJ2-3, with D perhaps TRBD2 (6 bases). With 3 bases removed from V and 8 bases from J, the gap between germline ends came to 25 bases. Germline V gene data show CDR1 as SGHNT and CDR2 as YYREEE (reference sequence). CDR3 size: 17 residues.

The chain recombines TRBV4-3 with TRBJ2-7; D gene unclear. Germline V gives CDR1 LGHNA, CDR2 YSLEER. The length of the CDR3 is 15 residues. Trimming removed 0 bases at V and 2 bases at J, with 11 bases between. The CDR3 sequence: CASSQEAGRTYEQYF. DNA for the CDR3: TGCGCCAGCAGCCAAGAGGCAGGCCGCACCTACGAGCAGTACTTC.

The rearrangement uses TRBV7-3 and TRBJ2-7; 9 positions match TRBD1. The CDR3 length is 14 residues. Unmatched junction bases numbered 11, after V lost 6 bases and J lost 8 bases. Germline V gives CDR1 SGHTA, CDR2 FQGTGA. The CDR3 sequence is CASSSGTGWSKQYF. CDR3 DNA sequence: TGTGCCAGCAGTTCCGGGACAGGGTGGTCGAAGCAGTACTTC.

The chain joins TRBV15 to TRBJ2-3; 10 bases fit TRBD2. The V gene end was trimmed by 3 bases and the J gene end by 8 bases; junction bases not matched to a gene: 8. Germline CDR1 LNHNV, CDR2 YYDKDF (reference sequence). The CDR3 runs 15 residues. The CDR3 protein is CATSSTAGGPVTQYF. DNA of the CDR3: TGTGCCACCAGCAGCACAGCGGGGGGGCCGGTTACGCAGTATTTT.

This clone was found once. V is TRBV19 and J is TRBJ2-4; TRBD1 agrees at 10 bases. With V trimmed by 6 bases and J by 9 bases, 8 bases remained unmatched. CDR1 is LNHDA and CDR2 is SQIVND in the germline V gene (reference sequence). CDR3 length equals 14 residues. CDR3 DNA: TGTGCCAGTAGCGCCCGGGACAGGGGCGGCATTCAGTACTTC. This encodes CASSARDRGGIQYF.

The chain links TRBV7-8 to TRBJ2-7; either TRBD1 or TRBD2 may fit D (5 bases each). The CDR3 covers 12 residues. Germline CDR1 and CDR2: SGHVS and FQNEAQ. Trimming stripped 5 bases from V and 7 bases from J, with 12 bases between. CDR3 sequence (DNA): TGTGCCAGCAGCCGGGACCGGAGGGAGCAGTACTTC. It specifies CASSRDRREQYF.

The chain recombines TRBV19 with TRBJ2-1; 8 bases map to TRBD2. CDR1 and CDR2 from the germline V gene are LNHDA and SQIVND (reference sequence). This CDR3 has 16 residues. Losses at the gene ends were 7 bases for V and 7 bases for J; bases not matched to a gene: 15. The CDR3 loop reads CASKREAGENKNEQFF. In nucleotides, the CDR3 is TGTGCCAGTAAAAGGGAAGCGGGAGAAAATAAGAATGAGCAGTTCTTC.

The chain carries TRBV7-2 and TRBJ1-4, with D perhaps TRBD1 (6 bases). Trimming removed 5 bases from V and 8 bases from J, with 15 bases in between. CDR1 and CDR2 (germline): SGHTA, FQGNSA. This CDR3 is built from 14 residues. The CDR3 loop reads CASSLQGGGEKLFF. The DNA of the CDR3 is TGTGCCAGCAGCCTACAGGGTGGAGGAGAAAAACTGTTTTTT.